A single sample gave rise to the 21 T cell receptor beta chains below, sequenced in a study of tissue T cells after allogeneic stem cell transplantation. The assay was immunoSEQ multiplex PCR, and TCRdb's table has in-frame clones only and misses some. The table records about 6,700 clones, 40% to 55% of them present only once. Time point meaning: mouse harvest day 7 after allogeneic transplant. The graft held 10^6 splenic CD5+ T cells and 10^7 T-cell-depleted bone marrow cells. Material: gut tissue. All receptors come from a female BALB/c mouse given C57BL/6 T cells with graft-versus-host disease after an allogeneic hematopoietic cell transplant.

Notes on this clone: Genes here carry mouse names. The DNA ends 1 residue before the CDR3 does, and the rest of the CDR3 is filled in from the germline J gene. This chain connects TRBV15 to TRBJ2-4; 8 nucleotides align to TRBD2. The V gene's germline CDR1 is SGHND and CDR2 FRSKSL. This CDR3 has 14 amino acids. The junction had 0 bases not matched to a gene; V was cut back by 3 bases and J by 1 base. CDR3 residues: CASSFGGGQNTLYF. The CDR3 bases that were read are TGTGCCAGCAGTTTTGGGGGGGGTCAAAACACCTTGTAC.

Concerning this clone: The gene names given are mouse names. The CDR3 extends 1 residue past the end of the read, so its final part is completed from the germline J gene. This sequence joins TRBV1 and TRBJ2-5; 7 bases agree with TRBD1. The CDR3 runs to 14 residues. Germline CDR1 is NSQYPW and CDR2 is LRSPGD (reference sequence). Losses at the gene ends were 2 bases for V and 2 bases for J; bases not matched to a gene: 1. CDR3 bases read: TGCACCTGCAGTGCACGACAGGGCCAAGACACCCAGTAC. This encodes CTCSARQGQDTQY. The full CDR3 is CTCSARQGQDTQYF.

This clone was counted only a few times. Each gene name is a mouse one. The missing CDR3 end, 1 residue past where the read stops, is filled in from the germline J gene. This chain joins TRBV14 and TRBJ2-3; TRBD2 aligns across 7 bases. J gave up 0 bases and V 3 bases, and 4 bases lay outside the gene matches. The CDR3 has 15 amino acids. Germline CDR1 reads SGHDT; CDR2 reads FRDEAV. The CDR3 is CASSYGGSSAETLYF. The CDR3 DNA, read in part, is TGTGCCAGCAGTTATGGGGGGTCTAGTGCAGAAACGCTGTAT.

This clone was seen only a few times. Mouse germline and gene names are used. Read sequence stops 1 residue before the CDR3 end, and the germline J gene provides the missing end. The J gene is TRBJ1-5, the V gene TRBV26; TRBD1 matches 7 bases. The J segment lost 3 bases and the V segment lost 4 bases, leaving 3 bases of the junction unmatched. Germline V CDR1 and CDR2: KGHPV, FQNQEV (reference sequence). The CDR3 runs to 14 residues. The CDR3 DNA, read in part, is TGTGCCAGCAGTCGAGACAGGGCCAACCAGGCTCCGCTT. It codes for CASSRDRANQAPL. The CDR3 in full is CASSRDRANQAPLF.

In regard to this clone: The genes are named according to mouse. With the read ending 1 residue before the CDR3 end, the germline J gene is used to fill in that end. This chain joins TRBV26 and TRBJ1-5, with D unresolved. CDR1 and CDR2 (germline): KGHPV, FQNQEV (reference sequence). The CDR3 is 12 residues long. The V end was cut by 4 bases, the J end by 5 bases, with 6 bases between. The CDR3: CASSPGYQAPLF. The covered CDR3 bases are TGTGCCAGCAGTCCGGGCTACCAGGCTCCGCTT.

This clone came up a few times. Here the gene names and germline are mouse. The read finishes 1 residue shy of the CDR3 end, and the germline J gene is used to complete it. The rearrangement uses TRBV5 and TRBJ2-1; 7 positions agree with TRBD1. J gave up 7 bases and V 3 bases, and 3 bases lay outside the gene matches. In germline, CDR1 is LGHNA, CDR2 YNLKQL (reference sequence). The CDR3 consists of 13 residues. Partial CDR3 DNA: TGTGCCAGCAGCCAGGGGACAGTCGCTGAGCAGTTC. This sequence encodes CASSQGTVAEQF. The whole CDR3 region reads CASSQGTVAEQFF.

Notes on this clone: Mouse names are used for the genes. The DNA ends 1 residue before the CDR3 does, and the rest of the CDR3 is filled in from the germline J gene. The rearrangement joins TRBV13-1 to TRBJ1-1, with D perhaps TRBD1 (5 bases). This CDR3 spans 13 amino acids. The V gene lost 3 bases and the J gene lost 0 bases, with 6 bases spanning the gap. Per germline, CDR1 NSHNY and CDR2 SYGAGN. The covered CDR3 bases are TGTGCCAGCAGTGGACAGTCAAACACAGAAGTCTTC. Protein: CASSGQSNTEVF. The whole CDR3 region reads CASSGQSNTEVFF.

By share of the sample, this clone is large (0.1 to 1%). Genes and germline are mouse. The DNA ends 1 residue before the CDR3 does, and the rest of the CDR3 is filled in from the germline J gene. This chain connects TRBV13-3 to TRBJ2-2; D ambiguous. This CDR3 comprises 12 residues. V dropped 5 bases and J dropped 6 bases, with 8 bases sitting between them. The germline CDR1 and CDR2 sequences are NNHDY and SYVADS. The sequenced part of the CDR3 DNA is TGTGCCAGCAGGCCCGGATCCGGGCAGCTCTAC. Protein sequence: CASRPGSGQLY. The full CDR3 protein is CASRPGSGQLYF. Together with reference TRBV13-3 and TRBJ2-2, the CDR3 gives the full variable domain: EAAVTQSPRSKVAVTGGKVTLSCHQTNNHDYMYWYRQDTGHGLRLIHYSYVADSTEKGDIPDGYKASRPSQENFSLILELASLSQTAVYFCASRPGSGQLYFGEGSKLTVL.

Points on this clone: Genes and germline are mouse. The read stops 1 residue short of the end of the CDR3; the missing end is completed from the germline J gene. The chain joins TRBV26 to TRBJ1-1; D not resolved. Trimming removed 1 base from V and 0 bases from J, with 6 bases in between. The CDR3 extends over 14 amino acids. CDR1 and CDR2 (germline): KGHPV, FQNQEV (reference sequence). The CDR3: CASSLLATNTEVFF. The sequenced CDR3 bases are TGTGCCAGCAGTCTGTTGGCAACAAACACAGAAGTCTTC.

This clone was detected only a few times. Gene names follow the mouse nomenclature. The sequenced part of the CDR3 DNA is TGTGCCAGCAGTCCCGACAGTAACACAGAAGTCTTC. Residues: CASSPDSNTEVF. The whole CDR3 protein reads CASSPDSNTEVFF. The chain employs TRBV26 and TRBJ1-1; TRBD1 is a possible D gene (5 bases). The read halts 1 residue ahead of the CDR3 end, with the missing end drawn from the germline J gene. Germline CDR1 is KGHPV and CDR2 is FQNQEV (reference sequence). There are 13 residues in the CDR3. The V end was cut by 4 bases, the J end by 2 bases, with 8 bases between.

The sample holds a few counts of this clone. Mouse gene names apply. The CDR3 extends 1 residue past the end of the read, so its final part is completed from the germline J gene. V gene TRBV26 combines with J gene TRBJ1-1, with D tentatively TRBD1 (6 bases). V shed 0 bases and J shed 3 bases, with 8 bases lying between them. Germline CDR1 is KGHPV and CDR2 is FQNQEV (reference sequence). This CDR3 has 14 residues. CDR3 DNA (partial): TGTGCCAGCAGTCTGTCGGGACAACACACAGAAGTCTTC. Translated, it gives CASSLSGQHTEVF. The CDR3 in full is CASSLSGQHTEVFF.

A note on this clone: Germline and genes: mouse. The CDR3 end lies 1 residue beyond the end of the read and is filled in from the germline J gene. The chain joins TRBV5 to TRBJ2-7, with TRBD2 matching over 12 bases. CDR1 LGHNA and CDR2 YNLKQL come from the germline V gene (reference sequence). CDR3 size: 14 residues. With 4 bases clipped from V and 7 bases from J, the junction kept 5 bases outside the gene matches. The CDR3 loop is CASSPDWGGWEQYF. The covered CDR3 bases are TGTGCCAGCAGCCCCGACTGGGGGGGCTGGGAACAGTAC.

Concerning this clone itself: Gene names denote mouse genes. Read data end 1 residue before the CDR3 end; the end is taken from the germline J gene. This chain links TRBV12-2 with TRBJ2-1, with 9 bases lining up with TRBD2. From germline, CDR1 is SGHLS and CDR2 HYDKME. Trimming took 4 bases from V and 2 from J; bases not matched to a gene: 5. The CDR3 runs to 15 residues. The CDR3 region is CASSPDWGHYAEQFF. Incomplete CDR3 DNA: TGTGCCAGCTCCCCCGACTGGGGGCACTATGCTGAGCAGTTC.

Details on this clone: Genes and germline come from the mouse. The sequenced fragment ends 1 residue before the CDR3 boundary, so the rest is inferred from the germline J gene. This chain connects TRBV3 to TRBJ2-7, with 11 bases identical to TRBD2. Germline CDR1 reads SNHLY; CDR2 reads FYNGKV (reference sequence). V gave up 6 bases and J gave up 4 bases; unmatched junction bases: 5. The length of the CDR3 is 14 residues. CDR3 loop: CASRPRDWGYEQYF. CDR3 bases read: TGTGCCAGCAGACCCCGGGACTGGGGGTATGAACAGTAC.

With regard to this clone: Gene names follow the mouse nomenclature. CDR3 DNA (partial): TGTGCCAGCTCTCCCCCCCGGGACAGGGTCTTTTCCTATAATTCGCCCCTCTAC. Its protein is CASSPPRDRVFSYNSPLY. The CDR3 as a whole reads CASSPPRDRVFSYNSPLYF. The chain carries TRBV12-1 and TRBJ1-6; 9 bases align to TRBD1. Read data end 1 residue before the CDR3 end; the end is taken from the germline J gene. TRBJ1-6 is filed as an ORF, its function uncertain. The CDR3 consists of 19 residues. From germline, CDR1 is SGHSN and CDR2 HYEKVE. V shed 2 bases and J 0 bases; nucleotides not matched to a gene: 10.

About this clone itself: Gene labels here are mouse ones. The read is 1 residue too short to cover the CDR3 end, so that end is filled in from the germline J gene. This chain joins TRBV3 and TRBJ1-1; tentatively, D is TRBD1 (5 bases). Germline lookup yields CDR1 SNHLY and CDR2 FYNGKV (reference sequence). The V end lost 1 base, the J end lost 1 base, and 7 bases lay between the germline ends. The CDR3 contains 14 residues. CDR3 bases read: TGTGCCAGCAGCTTAGTGCAGGGGAACACAGAAGTCTTC. This gives the protein CASSLVQGNTEVF. Given in full, the CDR3 is CASSLVQGNTEVFF.

This clone was seen more than once but under ten times. Germline and genes: mouse. The sequence runs out 1 residue before the end of the CDR3; the remainder is reconstructed from the germline J gene. The chain joins TRBV23 to TRBJ2-7. CDR1 and CDR2 (germline): KGHTA, FQNQQP. The CDR3 contains 13 residues. The CDR3 bases that were read are TGCTCCAGCAGTCCCCGCGGGGGCTATGAACAGTAC. Its protein product is CSSSPRGGYEQY. In full, the CDR3 reads CSSSPRGGYEQYF.

To note about this clone: Each gene name is a mouse one. The read is 1 residue too short to cover the CDR3 end, so that end is filled in from the germline J gene. This sequence joins TRBV13-1 and TRBJ2-5; D remains unclear. In germline, CDR1 is NSHNY, CDR2 SYGAGN. Deletions cut 2 bases from V and 2 bases from J, with 9 bases between. The CDR3 is 14 residues long. CDR3: CASSEPGFQDTQYF. The DNA read from the CDR3 is TGTGCCAGCAGTGAACCGGGATTCCAAGACACCCAGTAC.

As to this clone: Genes and germline come from the mouse. The read terminates 1 residue ahead of where the CDR3 ends, so the germline J gene completes it. This chain connects TRBV26 to TRBJ2-5; 8 bases are shared with TRBD2. J gave up 2 bases and V 2 bases, and 6 bases lay outside the gene matches. This CDR3 is 16 amino acids long. Germline values: CDR1 KGHPV, CDR2 FQNQEV (reference sequence). The CDR3 here is CASSLGGARAQDTQYF. Partial CDR3 DNA: TGTGCCAGCAGTCTGGGGGGGGCGCGGGCCCAAGACACCCAGTAC.

For this clone: Mouse gene names and germline throughout. The read terminates 1 residue before the CDR3 end, so the remaining end is supplied by the germline J gene. This rearrangement joins TRBV26 to TRBJ2-5, with D tentatively TRBD1 (5 bases). The CDR3 has 13 residues. Germline CDR1 is KGHPV and CDR2 is FQNQEV (reference sequence). Trimming shortened V by 6 bases and J by 0 bases, and 7 bases separated the two germline ends. The sequenced CDR3 bases are TGTGCCAGCAGGGACAATAACCAAGACACCCAGTAC. Encoded protein: CASRDNNQDTQY. The CDR3 reads in full as CASRDNNQDTQYF.

This clone was detected only once. The gene names here belong to mouse. The CDR3 extends 1 residue past the end of the read, so its final part is completed from the germline J gene. V usage is TRBV26 and J usage is TRBJ1-6; D is uncertain. TRBJ1-6 carries the ORF label, with uncertain function. Germline V gene sequence: CDR1 KGHPV, CDR2 FQNQEV (reference sequence). CDR3 size: 14 residues. V was clipped by 2 bases and J by 5 bases, with 7 bases between them. The DNA read from the CDR3 is TGTGCCAGCAGTCTGCACAATAATAATTCGCCCCTCTAC. This encodes CASSLHNNNSPLY. The entire CDR3 protein is CASSLHNNNSPLYF.